The T cell receptor beta chain described here comes from a study of cytomegalovirus exposure and HLA in healthy donors. Study context: Later analysis reported that the 110 or so validation repertoires shared the platform of the roughly 710 first-cohort repertoires.

The CDR3 has 13 amino acids. Germline CDR1 is MNHEY and CDR2 is SMNVEV (reference sequence). V trimming: 8 bases; J trimming: 4 bases; junction bases outside the gene matches: 0. Study conclusions and caveats: TCR beta chains numbering more than 150 were designated cytomegalovirus-associated. Cytomegalovirus status, reportedly, was diagnosed with high specificity and sensitivity by the classifier.

Remarks on this clone: Its target is not known.

Method: immunoSEQ multiplex PCR; TCRdb's copy keeps in-frame clones and lacks some. The table shows 35,000 to 40,000 clones, with approximately 92% occurring only once. The chain links TRBV27 to TRBJ2-1, with 12 bases that match TRBD2. The receptor was isolated from a man between 18 and 35 years old in good health and CMV-seronegative. Source material: PBMCs. CDR3 sequence: CASGLAGYNEQFF. The DNA of the CDR3 is TGTGCCAGCGGACTAGCGGGATACAATGAGCAGTTCTTC.